Below are 29 T cell receptor beta chains sequenced from a single sample in a study of T cell responses to AZD1222 COVID-19 vaccine. The protocol was immunoSEQ multiplex PCR, while the TCRdb copy is restricted to in-frame clones and leaves out a portion. The table has more than 150,000 clones, approximately 93% seen once; the top ten hold around 3.5%. This sample comprised peripheral blood, obtained 28 days after the second AZD1222 dose. The receptors were sampled from an adult who received the AZD1222 COVID-19 vaccine.

The chain uses TRBV21-1 and TRBJ1-6; the table names TRBD1, a call not compared with the DNA. TRBV21-1 is listed as a pseudogene. This CDR3 comprises 14 residues. The CDR3 DNA reads as TGTGCCAGCAGCAAAGAGAAGGACAGGGCACCCCTCCACTTT. Translation: CASSKEKDRAPLHF.

This sequence joins TRBV7-9 and TRBJ1-6; weak D call: TRBD1 (5 bases). The ends were cut back, 3 bases at V and 13 bases at J, with 16 bases in the middle. The V gene's germline CDR1 is SEHNR and CDR2 FQNEAQ (reference sequence). CDR3 length: 14 amino acids. CDR3 sequence reads: CASSFDRVLGPLHF. The CDR3 nucleotides read TGTGCCAGCAGCTTCGACAGAGTATTAGGTCCCCTCCACTTT.

The chain combines TRBV4-1 with TRBJ1-5; possible D gene TRBD1, 5 bases. Germline V gene data show CDR1 as MGHRA and CDR2 as YSYEKL. The ends were cut back, 0 bases at V and 2 bases at J, with 8 bases in the middle. The CDR3 spans 15 residues. Here the CDR3 DNA reads TGCGCCAGCAGCCAAGAAGGGGCCGGCAATCAGCCCCAGCATTTT. It translates to CASSQEGAGNQPQHF.

This sequence joins TRBV28 and TRBJ1-1; D remains ambiguous. With 3 bases removed from V and 2 bases from J, the gap between germline ends came to 7 bases. CDR3 length: 13 residues. The germline CDR1 and CDR2 sequences are MDHEN and SYDVKM. CDR3 bases: TGTGCCAGCAGTTTTTCCGGAAACACTGAAGCTTTCTTT. This encodes CASSFSGNTEAFF.

In regard to this clone: The limits of the CDR3 on the DNA are not certain, so only TCRdb's listed CDR3 is given. The chain carries TRBV9 and TRBJ2-3. Looked up from germline, CDR1 is SGDLS and CDR2 is YYNGEE. The CDR3 spans 15 amino acids, including both terminal residues. CDR3: CASSVDLRQQNTQYF.

The table lists this clone with a count of one. This rearrangement joins TRBV7-3 to TRBJ1-1; TRBD1 matches 7 bases. CDR3 length equals 16 residues. Germline CDR1 SGHTA, CDR2 FQGTGA. Trimming removed 5 bases from V and 2 bases from J; junction bases left unmatched: 11. The CDR3 here is CASSLLGRGRNTEAFF. The DNA for the CDR3 is TGTGCCAGCAGCCTCTTGGGGAGGGGGCGAAACACTGAAGCTTTCTTT.

About this clone: The identical CDR3 is also encoded by other nucleotide sequences in the sample. The V and J genes are TRBV5-1 and TRBJ2-7, with no clear D. The CDR3 sequence is 13 residues long. CDR1 SGHRS and CDR2 YFSETQ come from the germline V gene. V lost 0 bases and J 3 bases, leaving 7 bases between the germline ends. CDR3 region: CASSLGQDYEQYF. In DNA form, the CDR3 reads TGCGCCAGCAGCTTGGGGCAGGACTACGAGCAGTACTTC.

The chain links TRBV7-2 to TRBJ1-5, with D hard to call. With 5 bases removed from V and 3 bases from J, the gap between germline ends came to 14 bases. Germline values: CDR1 SGHTA, CDR2 FQGNSA. This CDR3 has 15 residues. The DNA for the CDR3 is TGTGCCAGCAGCCCGACAATTGGGGACAATCAGCCCCAGCATTTT. This encodes CASSPTIGDNQPQHF.

This clone has a single count. The chain carries TRBV6-5 and TRBJ2-7, with D maybe TRBD1 (6 bases). This CDR3 has 13 residues. In germline, CDR1 is MNHEY, CDR2 SVGAGI. V gave up 6 bases and J gave up 6 bases, with 15 bases separating them. CDR3 nucleotide sequence: TGTGCCAGCAGACAGGGTACCCAGGCCGAGCAGTACTTC. Amino acids: CASRQGTQAEQYF.

The rearrangement joins TRBV3-1 (or the pseudogene TRBV3-2) to TRBJ2-5; D is uncertain. The CDR3 has 12 residues. CDR1 and CDR2 from the germline V gene are LGHDT and YNNKEL (reference sequence). The ends were cut back, 4 bases at V and 10 bases at J, with 13 bases in the middle. CDR3 nucleotide sequence: TGTGCCAGCAGCCTTAGATCTGAACTCCAGTACTTC. Its translation: CASSLRSELQYF.

This chain joins TRBV7-3 and TRBJ1-2; the match to TRBD1 covers 7 bases. Looked up from germline, CDR1 is SGHTA and CDR2 is FQGTGA. CDR3 length equals 13 residues. The V gene end was trimmed by 5 bases and the J gene end by 7 bases; junction bases not matched to a gene: 7. CDR3 residues: CASSQGTAFGYTF. The CDR3 bases are TGTGCCAGCAGCCAGGGGACAGCCTTTGGCTACACCTTC.

This sequence joins TRBV7-6 and TRBJ2-1, with D possibly being TRBD2 (6 bases). This CDR3 spans 21 amino acids. V was pared by 1 base and J by 4 bases, with 29 bases between. Germline CDR1 SGHVS, CDR2 FNYEAQ. The CDR3 protein is CASSLGIPKYFSGTMYNEQFF. Written as DNA, the CDR3 is TGTGCCAGCAGCTTAGGAATTCCTAAATATTTTAGCGGAACTATGTACAATGAGCAGTTCTTC.

The chain couples TRBV29-1 to TRBJ1-1; D is uncertain. Germline V lookup: CDR1 SQVTM, CDR2 ANQGSEA. The CDR3 has 13 amino acids. V was shortened by 4 bases and J by 0 bases, with 9 bases between the two germline ends. CDR3 nucleotide sequence: TGCAGCGTTGCGGTCGGGATGAACACTGAAGCTTTCTTT. Translating it yields CSVAVGMNTEAFF.

This clone was seen a single time. This chain uses TRBV27 with TRBJ2-3; tentative D call: TRBD2 (5 bases). The CDR3 is 13 residues long. Germline CDR1 MNHEY, CDR2 SMNVEV (reference sequence). The V end was cut by 4 bases, the J end by 2 bases, with 7 bases between. CDR3 coding DNA: TGTGCCAGCAGTTGGGGAGTCACAGATACGCAGTATTTT. Protein: CASSWGVTDTQYF.

This rearrangement joins TRBV5-1 to TRBJ2-1; 7 bases are shared with TRBD2. Germline CDR1 and CDR2: SGHRS and YFSETQ. The CDR3 consists of 13 residues. Losses at the gene ends were 6 bases for V and 1 base for J; bases not matched to a gene: 1. The CDR3 DNA follows: TGCGCCAGCAAGGGAGGGTCCTACAATGAGCAGTTCTTC. This sequence encodes CASKGGSYNEQFF. Combining the CDR3 with reference TRBV5-1 and TRBJ2-1 gives the whole variable domain KAGVTQTPRYLIKTRGQQVTLSCSPISGHRSVSWYQQTPGQGLQFLFEYFSETQRNKGNFPGRFSGRQFSNSRSEMNVSTLELGDSALYLCASKGGSYNEQFFGPGTRLTVL.

The chain is built from TRBV5-4 and TRBJ2-3, with D tentatively TRBD1 or TRBD2 (6 bases each). CDR1 is SGHNT, CDR2 YYREEE, per germline (reference sequence). CDR3 length equals 14 residues. V lost 3 bases, J lost 0 bases, and 8 bases lay in between. The CDR3 loop is CASSSGGSTDTQYF. For the CDR3, the DNA is TGTGCCAGCAGCTCCGGGGGCAGCACAGATACGCAGTATTTT.

The chain uses TRBV14 and TRBJ1-6; D gene unclear. Per germline, CDR1 SGHDN and CDR2 FVKESK. V was clipped by 1 base and J by 9 bases, with 10 bases between them. The CDR3 loop spans 14 amino acids. The CDR3 DNA reads TGTGCCAGCAGCCAAGGTTTCGACCTTTCACCCCTCCACTTT. This codes for CASSQGFDLSPLHF.

This chain uses TRBV6-2 or TRBV6-3 with TRBJ1-5, with 7 bases fitting TRBD1. The CDR3 spans 15 residues. J gave up 4 bases and V 6 bases, and 9 bases lay outside the gene matches. Germline V gives CDR1 MNHEY, CDR2 SVGEGT. The CDR3 DNA sequence: TGTGCCAGCAGCGCGGACAGGTTAGGGAATCAGCCCCAGCATTTT. It translates to CASSADRLGNQPQHF.

The rearrangement uses TRBV11-3 and TRBJ2-7; 11 bases map to TRBD2. V lost 2 bases to trimming and J lost 7 bases; unmatched junction nucleotides: 4. CDR3 length: 14 residues. Germline values: CDR1 SGHNT, CDR2 YENEEA. CDR3 sequence reads: CASSLRLAGGEQYF. CDR3 sequence (DNA): TGTGCCAGCAGCTTAAGGCTAGCGGGAGGTGAGCAGTACTTC.

The V gene is TRBV29-1, the J gene TRBJ1-5; D uncertain. Trimming took off 5 bases at V and 0 bases at J, with 8 bases between the two ends. The CDR3 extends over 13 amino acids. Germline V gene data show CDR1 as SQVTM and CDR2 as ANQGSEA. As DNA, the CDR3 is TGCAGCGTTCGGAGAGATAGCAATCAGCCCCAGCATTTT. Translation: CSVRRDSNQPQHF.

The chain couples TRBV19 to TRBJ2-1, with TRBD2 matching 9 bases. The CDR3 contains 16 residues. V dropped 5 bases and J dropped 3; count of bases not matched to a gene: 8. Germline CDR1 is LNHDA and CDR2 is SQIVND (reference sequence). CDR3 protein: CASSRWLAGNYNEQFF. The CDR3 nucleotides are TGTGCCAGTAGTCGGTGGCTAGCGGGGAACTACAATGAGCAGTTCTTC. Complete variable domain (other parts from reference TRBV19 and TRBJ2-1): DGGITQSPKYLFRKEGQNVTLSCEQNLNHDAMYWYRQDPGQGLRLIYYSQIVNDFQKGDIAEGYSVSREKKESFPLTVTSAQKNPTAFYLCASSRWLAGNYNEQFFGPGTRLTVL.

The chain employs TRBV6-4 and TRBJ2-3; D is ambiguous. Germline loops: CDR1 MRHNA, CDR2 SNTAGT. V lost 4 bases and J lost 0, with 11 bases in between. The CDR3 covers 15 residues. The CDR3 spells CASSVGGASTDTQYF. Here the CDR3 DNA reads TGTGCCAGCAGTGTCGGCGGAGCTAGCACAGATACGCAGTATTTT.

The chain combines TRBV24-1 with TRBJ2-3, with TRBD2 matching over 7 bases. The junction had 9 bases not matched to a gene; V was cut back by 4 bases and J by 3 bases. The CDR3 is 16 residues long. Germline V gene lookup returns CDR1 KGHDR and CDR2 SFDVKD. The CDR3: CATSDPGGRGTDTQYF. In DNA form, the CDR3 reads TGTGCCACCAGTGACCCCGGCGGGAGAGGGACAGATACGCAGTATTTT.

The chain has TRBV27 and TRBJ1-5; D might be TRBD1 (6 bases). Germline loops: CDR1 MNHEY, CDR2 SMNVEV (reference sequence). V lost 2 bases and J 6 bases, leaving 20 bases between the germline ends. The CDR3 covers 17 residues. CDR3 sequence: CASSLTPGDVRSQPQHF. CDR3 sequence (DNA): TGTGCCAGCAGTTTAACCCCAGGGGATGTTCGCAGTCAGCCCCAGCATTTT.

The chain links TRBV5-1 to TRBJ1-1; D uncertain. The CDR3 has 14 amino acids. Germline V CDR1 and CDR2: SGHRS, YFSETQ. The V gene lost 0 bases and the J gene lost 0 bases, with 6 bases spanning the gap. This chain's CDR3 is CASSLGHLNTEAFF. In nucleotides, the CDR3 is TGCGCCAGCAGCTTGGGACATTTGAACACTGAAGCTTTCTTT.

In this sample, this clone turned up once. This chain uses TRBV18 with TRBJ1-1, with TRBD1 matching 7 bases. CDR1 KGHSH and CDR2 LQKENI come from the germline V gene. This CDR3 is 15 amino acids long. The V gene end was trimmed by 4 bases and the J gene end by 0 bases; junction bases not matched to a gene: 5. The chain's CDR3 is CASSHAGTVNTEAFF. The CDR3 nucleotides are TGTGCCAGCTCACATGCCGGGACAGTGAACACTGAAGCTTTCTTT.

The V call is TRBV19, the J call TRBJ1-6, with D unresolved. V shed 3 bases and J shed 9 bases, with 12 bases lying between them. CDR1 is LNHDA, CDR2 SQIVND, per germline (reference sequence). The CDR3 sequence is 14 residues long. The CDR3, as DNA: TGTGCCAGTAGTATCGTCACCGGGCGTTCACCCCTCCACTTT. This gives the protein CASSIVTGRSPLHF. Full variable domain (rest looked up from reference TRBV19 and TRBJ1-6): DGGITQSPKYLFRKEGQNVTLSCEQNLNHDAMYWYRQDPGQGLRLIYYSQIVNDFQKGDIAEGYSVSREKKESFPLTVTSAQKNPTAFYLCASSIVTGRSPLHFGNGTRLTVT.

The chain has TRBV11-3 and TRBJ2-7, with a weak D call TRBD2 (5 bases). V was pared by 5 bases and J by 2 bases, with 16 bases between. This CDR3 is 15 amino acids long. Germline V gives CDR1 SGHNT, CDR2 YENEEA. The CDR3 nucleotides read TGTGCCAGCAGCGCCCGGCGAGGAGGTACCTACGAGCAGTACTTC. Protein product: CASSARRGGTYEQYF.

This clone has just a few counts. The V call is TRBV28, the J call TRBJ1-5; D unresolved. V dropped 6 bases and J dropped 0 bases, with 12 bases sitting between them. The CDR3 has 15 residues. The germline V gene has CDR1 MDHEN and CDR2 SYDVKM. CDR3 coding DNA: TGTGCCAGCAGCCCCAGGCAGAATAGCAATCAGCCCCAGCATTTT. The encoded protein is CASSPRQNSNQPQHF.